This T cell receptor beta chain was captured in a study of blood T cell repertoires in COVID-19 (dated by TCRdb to the early 2020s). Notes on the research overall: The collaborator samples originated in the United States, Italy and Spain and spanned the acute and convalescent phases of COVID-19. Samples were obtained from the ongoing ImmuneRACE study (first 160 participants) and from 1,200 or so subjects provided by 6 global collaborators. The prospective study material was composed of cDNA or gDNA derived from T cells, B-cell-depleted T cells, or PBMCs. Sample metadata almost always included a de-identified subject ID, COVID-19 status, age in years and sex. Where HLA class I and class II types were available, the types were taken from metadata supplied by the sample provider, not from assay-based typing. The repertoires were released in a freely available public database meant as a resource for research on the immune response to SARS-CoV-2. Deeply sampled blood TCRbeta repertoires from subjects exposed to, actively infected with, or recovered from COVID-19 were included in the dataset. Study-wide findings and limitations: The quantity of clinical and demographic metadata differed by source and by participant and was supplied without curation.

V is pared back by 2 bases and J by 5 bases, with 12 bases lying between the germline termini. The germline V gene encodes CDR1 SGHDT and CDR2 YYEEEE. CDR3 length: 14 amino acids, cysteine to phenylalanine. Only the CDR3 region is kept as DNA, spanning 42 bases read in frame from base 1. As concerns this clone: Its recognized antigen is unknown. One base away there is no much larger clone; base qualities are not given.

TCRbeta CDR3 regions were amplified from genomic DNA using the immunoSEQ Assay, a bias-controlled multiplex PCR. Per the authors' processing: Nucleated cell counts per sample were estimated from amplification of reference gene primers within the assay. Sequence reads were collapsed and filtered to measure the absolute abundance of every unique TCRbeta CDR3 rearrangement. For each sample, productive Simpson clonality was calculated as the square root of Simpson's diversity index over productive rearrangements. Not all clones reach the TCRdb copy of this immuneACCESS table, which keeps in-frame sequences only. Checked studies attribute under half of the gap to unresolved V genes and leave the rest unexplained. V and J calls and clone size follow that table, whereas D and trimming were derived from the DNA. The sample table lists approximately 480,000 clones, around 87% of them with a count of one. The ten top clones hold 0.65% to 0.9% of the sample.

Participants in the prospective study were aged roughly 18 to 95 years, lived in some 24 United States geographic areas, and enrolled through a virtual design. To assign participants to cohorts, the prospective study relied on clinical history that participants themselves reported in a screening survey and a study questionnaire. Recovered participants in ImmuneRACE Cohort 3 were defined by two consecutive negative NP/OP PCR tests, clearance by a healthcare professional, or resolution of symptoms. Mobile phlebotomists in the prospective study collected whole blood, serum and a nasopharyngeal or oropharyngeal swab from every participant. Additional blood draws and questionnaires over an approximately 2-month period could optionally be provided by prospective study participants. Blood samples from the prospective study were shipped frozen or at room temperature prior to DNA extraction.

The sequenced sample was PBMCs or T cells enriched from blood (not recorded which). The TCR was taken from a woman between 18 and 29 years old who had recovered from COVID-19. Recombination connected TRBV5-6 to TRBJ2-3; the D gene is possibly TRBD1, with 6 bases matching. The DNA reads TGTGCCAGCAGCTTTTGGACAGCTGGAGATACGCAGTATTTT. Translated, this is CASSFWTAGDTQYF.